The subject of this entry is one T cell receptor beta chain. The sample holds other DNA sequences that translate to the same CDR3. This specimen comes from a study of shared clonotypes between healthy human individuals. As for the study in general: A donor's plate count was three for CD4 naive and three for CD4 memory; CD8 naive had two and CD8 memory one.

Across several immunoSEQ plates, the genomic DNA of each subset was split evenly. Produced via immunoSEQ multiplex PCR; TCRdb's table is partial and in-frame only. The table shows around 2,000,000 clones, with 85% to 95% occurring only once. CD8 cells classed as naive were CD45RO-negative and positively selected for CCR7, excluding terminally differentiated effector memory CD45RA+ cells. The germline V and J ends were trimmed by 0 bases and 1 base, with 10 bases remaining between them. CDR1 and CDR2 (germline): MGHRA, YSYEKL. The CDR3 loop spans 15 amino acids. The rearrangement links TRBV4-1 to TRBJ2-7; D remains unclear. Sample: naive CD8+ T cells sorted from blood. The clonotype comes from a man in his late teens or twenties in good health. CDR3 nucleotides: TGCGCCAGCAGCCAAGATCGTGGGGAATCCTACGAGCAGTACTTC. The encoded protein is CASSQDRGESYEQYF.